This T cell receptor beta chain was sequenced during a study of T-cell reconstitution after alpha-beta-depleted transplantation in children. The CDR3 contains 13 residues. Between the trimmed V and J ends, which lost 0 bases and 7 bases, there was a span of 7 bases. Germline loops: CDR1 SEHNR, CDR2 FQNEAQ (reference sequence). This clonotype was seen at least ten times. Preparation of the TCRbeta library was carried out with unique molecular identifiers. Via MiXCR, TCRdb re-called the PCR reads, giving one row per CDR3 protein. Among about 170,000 distinct CDR3 sequences listed, over 8.5% were seen once.

The V gene is TRBV7-9, the J gene TRBJ2-1; no clear D. This sample comprised PBMCs, obtained before TCRalphabeta/CD19-depleted stem cell transplant. The sequence came from a boy aged 2 to 10 with acute myeloid leukemia, due to receive a stem cell transplant. CDR3 in DNA: TGTGCCAGCAGCTTAGCGCTGGGGAATGAGCAGTTCTTC. Its protein product is CASSLALGNEQFF. The full variable domain, with the rest looked up from reference TRBV7-9 and TRBJ2-1, is DTGVSQNPRHKITKRGQNVTFRCDPISEHNRLYWYRQTLGQGPEFLTYFQNEAQLEKSRLLSDRFSAERPKGSFSTLEIQRTEQGDSAMYLCASSLALGNEQFFGPGTRLTVL.